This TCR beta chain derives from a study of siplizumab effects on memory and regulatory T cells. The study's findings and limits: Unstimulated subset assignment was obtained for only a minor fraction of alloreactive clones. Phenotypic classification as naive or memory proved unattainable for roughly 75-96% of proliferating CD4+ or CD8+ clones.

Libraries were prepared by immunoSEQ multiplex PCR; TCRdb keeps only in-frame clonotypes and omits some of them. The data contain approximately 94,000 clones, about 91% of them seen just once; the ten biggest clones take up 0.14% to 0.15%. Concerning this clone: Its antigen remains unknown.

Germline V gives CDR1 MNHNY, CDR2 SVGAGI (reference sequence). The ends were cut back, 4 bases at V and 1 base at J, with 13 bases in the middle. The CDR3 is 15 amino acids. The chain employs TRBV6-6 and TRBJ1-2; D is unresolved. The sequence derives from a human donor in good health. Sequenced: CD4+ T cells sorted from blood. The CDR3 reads CASSSGGGDNYGYTF. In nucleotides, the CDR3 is TGTGCCAGCAGTTCCGGCGGCGGGGATAACTATGGCTACACCTTC.